The rows below give T cell receptor beta chains drawn from one sample of a study of blood T cells in healthy people across ages. TCRdb called the 5' RACE reads again in MiXCR, with one record for every CDR3 protein. The sample lists hundreds of thousands of distinct CDR3 sequences, more than 40% seen once, with roughly 34% in the top ten. The specimen sequenced was blood. The receptors here all came from an older woman in good health. Both conserved end residues are part of each CDR3. D genes are given only for firm matches.

CDR3aa,d_gene,v_gene
CASSLPRDTYKEGYTF,NA,TRBV6-6
CASSSGSGGYQETQYF,TRBD2,TRBV12-3/TRBV12-4
CSARASSGRARETQYF,TRBD2,TRBV20-1
CARQGNGYTF,TRBD1,TRBV2
CASSLALGQMTQYF,NA,TRBV7-2
CASSLFDRGDYGYTF,TRBD1,TRBV7-2
CATSKRGGETQYF,NA,TRBV15
CASSLSTGYNEQFF,NA,TRBV27
CASSQYRVNYEQYF,NA,TRBV27
CASSPLPESYNEQFF,NA,TRBV5-1
CSARDPRGAGNNEQFF,NA,TRBV20-1
CSPTDYNTQYF,NA,TRBV20-1
CASSNQGSYIDEQYF,NA,TRBV28
CASSFPAGNRNEQYF,NA,TRBV12-3/TRBV12-4
CASSLVPGQGHYGYTF,TRBD1,TRBV28
CASSYPDRAETQYF,TRBD1,TRBV6-2/TRBV6-3
CSGSQGEETQYF,TRBD1,TRBV29-1
CASSQDNRGRQYNEQFF,NA,TRBV4-2
CSATVPDRGWNQPQHF,TRBD1,TRBV20-1
CASSLRTSGTSSPGELFF,TRBD2,TRBV7-2
CASSYWTSGAGNEQFF,TRBD2,TRBV6-2/TRBV6-3
CASYPRTGAPSYEQYF,TRBD1,TRBV6-2/TRBV6-3
CASSRTAAANEKLFF,NA,TRBV4-3
CASRNLDSYNEQFF,NA,TRBV6-5
CASSEGGRWGEQYF,TRBD2,TRBV27
CASSVEGTANSPLHF,TRBD1,TRBV9
CAWSADYEQYF,NA,TRBV30
CAWSAWKETQYF,NA,TRBV30
CASSLDRQGGPLHF,NA,TRBV12-3/TRBV12-4
CATSDAGGWGNEQFF,NA,TRBV24-1
CASSSSGRAGRETQYF,NA,TRBV7-7
CASRAGTRNEQFF,TRBD2,TRBV7-3
CASSDRRDQPQHF,NA,TRBV6-1
CASSLSTGSPETQYF,NA,TRBV9
CASRTSGIADTQYF,TRBD2,TRBV10-2
CATSPGSSYNEQFF,NA,TRBV5-1
CASSKAPAGGTGGMRTDTQYF,TRBD2,TRBV7-3
CASTLYGTYEQYF,NA,TRBV7-9
CATSDPKTGRNEAFF,TRBD1,TRBV24-1
CSARRQEYEQYF,NA,TRBV20-1
CASSFGAVATNEKLFF,NA,TRBV12-3/TRBV12-4
CASSLTGGHDEQYF,TRBD1,TRBV11-3
CSAERPSRGGNEQFF,NA,TRBV20-1
CASSYRETTDTQYF,NA,TRBV5-1
CASSLTSPQETQYF,NA,TRBV12-3/TRBV12-4
CSARLAGYRGADTQYF,TRBD2,TRBV20-1
CASSLRREWGNEQFF,TRBD2,TRBV7-2
CSASLIRGDSNSPLHF,NA,TRBV20-1
CASSPQSGPEQYF,NA,TRBV28
CATAGRASTDTQYF,NA,TRBV28
CASSLSGDLRTQFF,NA,TRBV28